This entry concerns a single TCR beta chain. The study ran its PCR with 60 Vbeta and 13 Jbeta primers. Some clones are missing from TCRdb's copy, which holds only in-frame ones; the method was immunoSEQ multiplex PCR. This table holds more than 90,000 clones, 65% to 75% found once. Germline V gives CDR1 ENHRY, CDR2 SYGVKD. The CDR3 is 15 amino acids. Trimming took off 2 bases at V and 5 bases at J, with 15 bases between the two ends. This sample was included in a study of cytomegalovirus exposure and HLA in healthy donors. This TCR was sampled from a man aged 25 to 40 in good health and CMV-seropositive. The chain uses TRBV10-3 and TRBJ2-5; D possibly corresponds to TRBD2 (6 bases). The source material was PBMCs. In DNA form, the CDR3 reads TGTGCCATCAGTGAGCCCCGTGCGGGGCGGGAGACCCAGTACTTC. This gives the protein CAISEPRAGRETQYF.